The present TCR beta chain was sequenced within a study of shared clonotypes between healthy human individuals. Study background: CD4 naive cells filled three plates per donor, CD4 memory three, CD8 naive two and CD8 memory one.

As regards this clone: Antigen: not known. Other DNA sequences in the same sample also yield this CDR3.

Notes on the study in general: When compared with the clonotypes that were shared by all four sorted-subset donors, the non-shared clonotypes turned out to have lower generation probabilities. Naive subsets typically showed greater estimated richness than memory subsets. It was anticipated that sequencing depth would influence how many clonotypes donors shared.

CDR1 and CDR2 from the germline V gene are KGHSH and LQKENI. The CDR3 totals 13 residues. The V end was cut by 0 bases, the J end by 5 bases, with 5 bases between. Generated by immunoSEQ multiplex PCR, the TCRdb table keeps only in-frame clones and is missing some. The sample lists 2,500,000 or so clones, over 85% occurring once. The sequence was collected from a man aged 18 to 30 in good health. Some clones in this sample may be carry-over from other donors' samples. Input material: naive CD4+ T cells from PBMCs. Subset denoted: CD45RA+ positively selected. The V and J genes are TRBV18 and TRBJ2-1; D is ambiguous. The CDR3 protein is CASSPPSNNEQFF. For the CDR3, the DNA is TGTGCCAGCTCACCACCCAGCAACAATGAGCAGTTCTTC.